The following is a TCR beta chain sequence with its context. The sample comes from a study of blood T cell repertoires in COVID-19. V lost 0 bases to trimming and J lost 5 bases; unmatched junction nucleotides: 2. CDR3 size: 14 residues. The V gene's germline CDR1 is SGHRS and CDR2 YFSETQ. The data were produced by immunoSEQ multiplex PCR, yet TCRdb's version contains in-frame clones alone and is incomplete. The sample records some 200,000 clones, 85% to 90% being singletons. This clonotype was sampled from an elderly man with acute or convalescent COVID-19. The chain is built from TRBV5-1 and TRBJ1-2, with 9 bases that match TRBD1. The sequencing input was peripheral blood. The chain's CDR3 is CASSLGGTGYGYTF. CDR3 DNA: TGCGCCAGCAGCTTGGGTGGGACAGGGTATGGCTACACCTTC.